This TCR beta chain was captured by sequencing in a study of OX40 agonist ivuxolimab in advanced cancers. Overall study results and limits: By week 6 at 0.1 to 3.0 mg/kg, blood CD4+ and CD8+ T cells had expanded clonally.

The assay was immunoSEQ multiplex PCR, and TCRdb's table has in-frame clones only and misses some. The sample has tens of thousands of clones; 84% are singletons. This CDR3 comprises 15 residues. CDR1 and CDR2 (germline): MNHNS, SASEGT. With V trimmed by 5 bases and J by 7 bases, 6 bases remained unmatched. Turning to this clone: Its antigen is undetermined.

This chain joins TRBV6-1 and TRBJ2-1; 12 nucleotides agree with TRBD2. This TCR came from an adult with an advanced solid tumor such as melanoma, head and neck, liver or kidney cancer. The material sequenced was CD4+ or CD8+ T cells sorted from blood, taken in a trial of the OX40 agonist ivuxolimab. CDR3: CASSILAGGGNEQFF. The CDR3 nucleotides read TGTGCCAGCAGTATACTAGCGGGGGGCGGGAATGAGCAGTTCTTC.